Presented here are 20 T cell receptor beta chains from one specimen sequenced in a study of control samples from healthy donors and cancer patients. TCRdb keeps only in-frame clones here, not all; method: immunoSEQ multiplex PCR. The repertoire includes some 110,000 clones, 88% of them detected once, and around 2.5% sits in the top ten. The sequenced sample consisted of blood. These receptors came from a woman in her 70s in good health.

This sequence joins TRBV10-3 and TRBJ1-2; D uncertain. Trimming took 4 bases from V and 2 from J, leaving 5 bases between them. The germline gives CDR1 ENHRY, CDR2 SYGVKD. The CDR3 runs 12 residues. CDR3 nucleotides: TGTGCCATCAGTGCACAAAACTATGGCTACACCTTC. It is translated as CAISAQNYGYTF.

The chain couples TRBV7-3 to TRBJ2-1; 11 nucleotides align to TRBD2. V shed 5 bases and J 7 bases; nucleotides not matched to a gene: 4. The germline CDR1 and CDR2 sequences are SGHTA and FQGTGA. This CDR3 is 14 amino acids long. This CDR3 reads CASSRGTSGNEQFF. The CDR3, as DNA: TGTGCCAGCAGCCGGGGGACTAGCGGAAATGAGCAGTTCTTC.

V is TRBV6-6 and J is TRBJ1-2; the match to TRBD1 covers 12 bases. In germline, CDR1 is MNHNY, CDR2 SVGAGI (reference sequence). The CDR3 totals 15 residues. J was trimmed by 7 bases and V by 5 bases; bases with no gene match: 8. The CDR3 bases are TGTGCCAGCAGTGTACCCGGGACAGGGGGCACTGGCTACACCTTC. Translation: CASSVPGTGGTGYTF.

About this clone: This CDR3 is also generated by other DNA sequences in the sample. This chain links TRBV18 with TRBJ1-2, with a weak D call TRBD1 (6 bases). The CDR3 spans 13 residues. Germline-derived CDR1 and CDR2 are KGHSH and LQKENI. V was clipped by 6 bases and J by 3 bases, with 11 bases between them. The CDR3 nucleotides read TGTGCCAGCTCGCCGGGACAAGACTATGGCTACACCTTC. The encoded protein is CASSPGQDYGYTF.

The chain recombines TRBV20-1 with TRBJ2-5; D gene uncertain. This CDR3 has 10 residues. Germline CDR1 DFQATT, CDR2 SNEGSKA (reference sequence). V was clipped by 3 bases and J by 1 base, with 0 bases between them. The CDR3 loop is CSASQETQYF. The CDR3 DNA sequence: TGCAGTGCTAGCCAAGAGACCCAGTACTTC.

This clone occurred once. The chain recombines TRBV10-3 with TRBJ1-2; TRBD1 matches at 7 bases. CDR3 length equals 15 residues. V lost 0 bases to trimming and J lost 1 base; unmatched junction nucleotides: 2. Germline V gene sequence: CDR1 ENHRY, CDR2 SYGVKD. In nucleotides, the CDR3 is TGTGCCATCAGTGAGTCGACAGGGTATAACTATGGCTACACCTTC. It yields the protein CAISESTGYNYGYTF.

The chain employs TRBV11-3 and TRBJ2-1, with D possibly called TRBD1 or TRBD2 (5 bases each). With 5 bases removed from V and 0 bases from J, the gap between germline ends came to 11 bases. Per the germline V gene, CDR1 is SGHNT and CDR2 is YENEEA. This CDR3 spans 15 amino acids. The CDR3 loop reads CASSGGASSYNEQFF. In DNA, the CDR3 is TGTGCCAGCAGCGGGGGAGCCAGCTCCTACAATGAGCAGTTCTTC.

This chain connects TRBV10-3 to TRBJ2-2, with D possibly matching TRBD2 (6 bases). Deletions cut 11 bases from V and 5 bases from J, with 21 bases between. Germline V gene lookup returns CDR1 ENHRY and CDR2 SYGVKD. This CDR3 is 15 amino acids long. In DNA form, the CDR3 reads TGTGCCCACTCTAGCGAGGTGGTAACTACCGGGGAGCTGTTTTTT. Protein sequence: CAHSSEVVTTGELFF.

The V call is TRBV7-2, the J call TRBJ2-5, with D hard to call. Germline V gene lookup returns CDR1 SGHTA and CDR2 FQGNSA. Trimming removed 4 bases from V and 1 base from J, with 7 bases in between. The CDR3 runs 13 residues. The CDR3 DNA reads TGTGCCAGCAGCTCGGTCCGCCAAGAGACCCAGTACTTC. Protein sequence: CASSSVRQETQYF.

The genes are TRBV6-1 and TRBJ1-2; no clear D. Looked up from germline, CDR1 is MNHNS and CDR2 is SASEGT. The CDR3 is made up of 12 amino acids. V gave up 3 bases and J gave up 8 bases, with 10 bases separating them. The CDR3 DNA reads TGTGCCAGCAGTGACCCTACAAGGGGCTACACCTTC. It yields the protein CASSDPTRGYTF.

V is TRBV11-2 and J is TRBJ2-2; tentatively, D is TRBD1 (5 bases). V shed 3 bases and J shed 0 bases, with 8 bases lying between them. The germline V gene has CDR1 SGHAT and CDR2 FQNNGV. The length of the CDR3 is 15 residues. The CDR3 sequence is CASSLGRANTGELFF. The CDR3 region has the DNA TGTGCCAGCAGCTTGGGCAGGGCGAACACCGGGGAGCTGTTTTTT.

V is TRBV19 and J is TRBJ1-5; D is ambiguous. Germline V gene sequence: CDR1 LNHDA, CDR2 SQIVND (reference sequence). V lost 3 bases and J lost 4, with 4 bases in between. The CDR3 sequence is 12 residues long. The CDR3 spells CASSIINQPQHF. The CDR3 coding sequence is TGTGCCAGTAGTATTATTAATCAGCCCCAGCATTTT. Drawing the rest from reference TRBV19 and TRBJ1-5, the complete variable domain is DGGITQSPKYLFRKEGQNVTLSCEQNLNHDAMYWYRQDPGQGLRLIYYSQIVNDFQKGDIAEGYSVSREKKESFPLTVTSAQKNPTAFYLCASSIINQPQHFGDGTRLSIL.

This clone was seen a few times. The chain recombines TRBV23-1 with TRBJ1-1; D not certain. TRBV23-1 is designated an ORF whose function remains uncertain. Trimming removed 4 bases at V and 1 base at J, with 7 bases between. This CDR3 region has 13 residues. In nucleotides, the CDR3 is TGCGCCAGCAGTCCTCGACAGAACACTGAAGCTTTCTTT. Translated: CASSPRQNTEAFF.

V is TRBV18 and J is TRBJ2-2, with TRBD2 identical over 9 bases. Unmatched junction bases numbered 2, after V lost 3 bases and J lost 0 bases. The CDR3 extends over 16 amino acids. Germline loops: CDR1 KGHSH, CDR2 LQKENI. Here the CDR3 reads CASSPLAGANTGELFF. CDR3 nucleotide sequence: TGTGCCAGCTCACCGTTAGCGGGAGCGAACACCGGGGAGCTGTTTTTT. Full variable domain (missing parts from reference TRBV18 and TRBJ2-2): NAGVMQNPRHLVRRRGQEARLRCSPMKGHSHVYWYRQLPEEGLKFMVYLQKENIIDESGMPKERFSAEFPKEGPSILRIQQVVRGDSAAYFCASSPLAGANTGELFFGEGSRLTVL.

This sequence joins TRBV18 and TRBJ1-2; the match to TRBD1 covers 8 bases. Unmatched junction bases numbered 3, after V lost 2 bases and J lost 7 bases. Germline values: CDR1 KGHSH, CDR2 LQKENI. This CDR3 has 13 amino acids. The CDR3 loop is CASSPETGVGYTF. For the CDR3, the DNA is TGTGCCAGCTCACCAGAGACAGGGGTTGGCTACACCTTC.

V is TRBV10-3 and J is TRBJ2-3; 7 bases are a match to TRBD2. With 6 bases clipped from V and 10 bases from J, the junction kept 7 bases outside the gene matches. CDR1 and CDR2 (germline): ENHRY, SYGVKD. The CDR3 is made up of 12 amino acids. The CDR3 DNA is TGTGCCATCAGCGGACTAGGGGAAGCGCAGTATTTT. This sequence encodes CAISGLGEAQYF.

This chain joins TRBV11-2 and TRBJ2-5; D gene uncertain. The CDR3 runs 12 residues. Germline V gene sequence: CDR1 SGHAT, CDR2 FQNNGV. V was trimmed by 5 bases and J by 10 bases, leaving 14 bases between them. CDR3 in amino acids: CASSATVRDQYF. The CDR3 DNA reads TGTGCCAGCAGCGCAACCGTTAGGGACCAGTACTTC.

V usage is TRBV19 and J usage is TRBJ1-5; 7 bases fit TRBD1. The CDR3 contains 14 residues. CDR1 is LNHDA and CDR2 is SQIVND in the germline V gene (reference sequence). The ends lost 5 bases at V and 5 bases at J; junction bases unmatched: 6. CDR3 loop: CASSSEQGDQPQHF. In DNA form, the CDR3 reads TGTGCCAGTAGTTCAGAGCAGGGGGATCAGCCCCAGCATTTT.

CDR3 in DNA: TGTGCCAGCAGCTTGGGTATGCGCGGCCCTAGGGAGACCCAGTACTTC. This encodes CASSLGMRGPRETQYF. The chain recombines TRBV11-2 with TRBJ2-5; D remains unclear. This CDR3 is 16 amino acids long. V lost 3 bases and J lost 5, with 19 bases in between. Germline lookup yields CDR1 SGHAT and CDR2 FQNNGV.

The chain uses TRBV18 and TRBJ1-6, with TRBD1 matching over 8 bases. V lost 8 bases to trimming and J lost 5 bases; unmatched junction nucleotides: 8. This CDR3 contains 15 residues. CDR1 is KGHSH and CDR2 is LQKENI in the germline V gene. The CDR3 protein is CASRRTGGDNSPLHF. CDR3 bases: TGTGCCAGCCGACGTACAGGGGGAGATAATTCACCCCTCCACTTT.